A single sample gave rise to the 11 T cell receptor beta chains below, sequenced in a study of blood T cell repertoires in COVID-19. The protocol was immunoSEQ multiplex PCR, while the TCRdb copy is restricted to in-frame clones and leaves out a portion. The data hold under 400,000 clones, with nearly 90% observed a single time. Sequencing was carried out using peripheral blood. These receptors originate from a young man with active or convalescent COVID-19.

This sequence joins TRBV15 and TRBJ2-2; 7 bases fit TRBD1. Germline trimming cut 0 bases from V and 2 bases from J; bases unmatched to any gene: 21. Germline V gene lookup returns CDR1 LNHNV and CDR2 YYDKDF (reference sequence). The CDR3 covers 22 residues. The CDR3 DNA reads TGTGCCACCAGCAGAGACTTAGAGACAGGGAAAGGGTTTTATATAAACACCGGGGAGCTGTTTTTT. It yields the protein CATSRDLETGKGFYINTGELFF.

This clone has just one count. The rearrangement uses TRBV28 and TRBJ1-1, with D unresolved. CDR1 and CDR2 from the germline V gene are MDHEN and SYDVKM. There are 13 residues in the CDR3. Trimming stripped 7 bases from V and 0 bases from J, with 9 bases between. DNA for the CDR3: TGTGCCAGCAACCTTCGAGTGAACACTGAAGCTTTCTTT. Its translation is CASNLRVNTEAFF.

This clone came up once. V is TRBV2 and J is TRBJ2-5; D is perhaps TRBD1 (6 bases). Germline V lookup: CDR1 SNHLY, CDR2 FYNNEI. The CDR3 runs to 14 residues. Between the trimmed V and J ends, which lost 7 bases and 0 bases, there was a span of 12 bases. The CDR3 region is CASKQGPDQETQYF. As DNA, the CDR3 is TGTGCCAGCAAACAGGGCCCCGACCAAGAGACCCAGTACTTC. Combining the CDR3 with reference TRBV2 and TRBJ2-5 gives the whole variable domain EPEVTQTPSHQVTQMGQEVILRCVPISNHLYFYWYRQILGQKVEFLVSFYNNEISEKSEIFDDQFSVERPDGSNFTLKIRSTKLEDSAMYFCASKQGPDQETQYFGPGTRLLVL.

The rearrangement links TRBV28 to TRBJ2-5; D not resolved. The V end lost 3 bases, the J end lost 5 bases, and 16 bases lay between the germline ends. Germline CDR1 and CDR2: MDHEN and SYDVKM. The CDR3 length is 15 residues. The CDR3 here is CASSLGRPLGETQYF. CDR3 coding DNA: TGTGCCAGCAGTTTGGGTCGCCCGCTCGGGGAGACCCAGTACTTC.

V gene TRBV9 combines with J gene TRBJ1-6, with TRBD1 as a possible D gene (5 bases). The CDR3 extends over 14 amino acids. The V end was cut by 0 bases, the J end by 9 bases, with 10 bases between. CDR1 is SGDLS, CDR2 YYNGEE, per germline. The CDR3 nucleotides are TGTGCCAGCAGCGTAGGGGTCCAGGGTTCACCCCTCCACTTT. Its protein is CASSVGVQGSPLHF.

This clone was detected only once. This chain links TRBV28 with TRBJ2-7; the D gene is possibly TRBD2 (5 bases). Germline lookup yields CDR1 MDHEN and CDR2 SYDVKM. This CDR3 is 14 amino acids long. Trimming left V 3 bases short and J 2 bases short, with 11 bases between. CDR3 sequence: CASSLGLAPYEQYF. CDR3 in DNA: TGTGCCAGCAGTTTGGGCCTAGCTCCCTACGAGCAGTACTTC.

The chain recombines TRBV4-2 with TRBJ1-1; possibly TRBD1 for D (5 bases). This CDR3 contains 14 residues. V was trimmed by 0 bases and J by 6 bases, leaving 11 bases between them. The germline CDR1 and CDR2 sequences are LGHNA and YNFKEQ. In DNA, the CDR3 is TGTGCCAGCAGCCAAGACAGGGAGGTCTCTGAAGCTTTCTTT. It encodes CASSQDREVSEAFF.

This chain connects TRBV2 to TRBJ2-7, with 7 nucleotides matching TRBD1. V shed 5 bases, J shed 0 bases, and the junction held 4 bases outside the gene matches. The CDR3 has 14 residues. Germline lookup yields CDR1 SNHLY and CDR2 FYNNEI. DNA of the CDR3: TGTGCCAGCAGTCCCGGGACAGCCTCCTACGAGCAGTACTTC. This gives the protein CASSPGTASYEQYF.

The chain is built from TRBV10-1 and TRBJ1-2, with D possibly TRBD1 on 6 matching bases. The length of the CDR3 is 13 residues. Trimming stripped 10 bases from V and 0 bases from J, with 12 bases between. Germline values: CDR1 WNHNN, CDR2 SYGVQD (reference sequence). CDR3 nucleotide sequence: TGCGCCAACCGACAGGAAGCTAACTATGGCTACACCTTC. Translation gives CANRQEANYGYTF.

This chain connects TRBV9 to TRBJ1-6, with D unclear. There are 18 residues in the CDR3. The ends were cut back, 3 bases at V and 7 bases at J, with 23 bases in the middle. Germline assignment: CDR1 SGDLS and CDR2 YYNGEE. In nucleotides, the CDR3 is TGTGCCAGCAGCGCCGGGCAAGGTTTAAGGCGGGGAAATTCACCCCTCCACTTT. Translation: CASSAGQGLRRGNSPLHF. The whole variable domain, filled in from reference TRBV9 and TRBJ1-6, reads DSGVTQTPKHLITATGQRVTLRCSPRSGDLSVYWYQQSLDQGLQFLIQYYNGEERAKGNILERFSAQQFPDLHSELNLSSLELGDSALYFCASSAGQGLRRGNSPLHFGNGTRLTVT.

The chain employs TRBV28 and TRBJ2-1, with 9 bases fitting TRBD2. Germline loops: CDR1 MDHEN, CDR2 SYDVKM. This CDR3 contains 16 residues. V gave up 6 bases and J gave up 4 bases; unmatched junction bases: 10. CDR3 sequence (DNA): TGTGCCAGCAGCAAGACCGGGACTAGCCGGTACAATGAGCAGTTCTTC. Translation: CASSKTGTSRYNEQFF. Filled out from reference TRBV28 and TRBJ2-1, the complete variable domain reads DVKVTQSSRYLVKRTGEKVFLECVQDMDHENMFWYRQDPGLGLRLIYFSYDVKMKEKGDIPEGYSVSREKKERFSLILESASTNQTSMYLCASSKTGTSRYNEQFFGPGTRLTVL.